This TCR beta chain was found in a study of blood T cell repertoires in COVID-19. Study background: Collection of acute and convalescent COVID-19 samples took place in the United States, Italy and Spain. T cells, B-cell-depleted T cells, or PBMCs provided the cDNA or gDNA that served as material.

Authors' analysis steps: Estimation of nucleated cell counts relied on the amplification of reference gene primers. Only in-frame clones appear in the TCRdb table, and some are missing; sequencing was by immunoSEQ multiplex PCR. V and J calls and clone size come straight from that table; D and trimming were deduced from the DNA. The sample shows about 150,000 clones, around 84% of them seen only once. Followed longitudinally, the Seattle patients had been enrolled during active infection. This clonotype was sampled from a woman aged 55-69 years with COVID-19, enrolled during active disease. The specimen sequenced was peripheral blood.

CDR3 in DNA: TGTGCCAGCGCGAGGGGGGGAAACATGAACACTGAAGCTTTCTTT. Translating it yields CASARGGNMNTEAFF. The chain employs TRBV9 and TRBJ1-1; TRBD1 might be the D (6 bases). This CDR3 has 15 residues. V lost 7 bases to trimming and J lost 0 bases, with 16 bases between them. Germline assignment: CDR1 SGDLS and CDR2 YYNGEE.